Described below is a single T cell receptor beta chain sequence and its context. The antigen is unknown. The entry originates in a study of shared clonotypes between healthy human individuals. CD4+ cell separation produced CD45RA+ naive and CD45RA-negative memory subsets. General study points: Sharing of clonotypes among donors was expected to vary with sequencing depth.

Profiled with immunoSEQ multiplex PCR; TCRdb holds only in-frame clones, not every one. The sample shows 600,000 to 800,000 clones, 55% to 75% of them seen only once. The CDR3 loop spans 16 amino acids. Germline CDR1 LNHDA, CDR2 SQIVND (reference sequence). V lost 2 bases and J lost 3; bases outside the gene matches: 6. This chain links TRBV19 with TRBJ2-7; TRBD2 agrees at 11 bases. Sequences were obtained from memory CD4+ T cells sorted from blood. Subset indicated: CD45RA-negative fraction. The clonotype comes from a woman under 40 in good health. The DNA for the CDR3 is TGTGCCAGTAGTATAAGGGGACTAGCGGCAGACTACGAGCAGTACTTC. Amino acid sequence: CASSIRGLAADYEQYF.